A single sample is the source of the 14 T cell receptor beta chains below, sequenced in a study of T cells in Graves' hyperthyroidism and ophthalmopathy. RNA transcripts served as the template for amplifying TCR beta CDR3 regions. HTBI primers drove first-round RT-PCR of the TCR CDR3. MiXCR, run by TCRdb on the multiplex PCR reads, gives a single entry per CDR3 protein. The sample lists hundreds of thousands of distinct CDR3 sequences, approximately 20% seen once, with about 45% in the top ten. Sequencing input: blood. The receptors originated from a man in his forties with Graves' hyperthyroidism.

Ten or more counts support this clonotype. This sequence joins TRBV20-1 and TRBJ1-4; a possible D gene is TRBD1 (6 bases). Between the trimmed V and J ends, which lost 0 bases and 8 bases, there was a span of 13 bases. This CDR3 is built from 14 residues. The germline CDR1 and CDR2 sequences are DFQATT and SNEGSKA (reference sequence). The CDR3 DNA sequence: TGCAGTGCTAGAGAGTCGGGGGCGGGGGAAAAACTGTTTTTT. It translates to CSARESGAGEKLFF.

The table lists this clonotype with a few counts. This chain uses TRBV11-2 with TRBJ1-5; possible D gene TRBD1, 5 bases. Between the trimmed V and J ends, which lost 1 base and 5 bases, there was a span of 12 bases. The CDR3 covers 15 residues. Looked up from germline, CDR1 is SGHAT and CDR2 is FQNNGV. CDR3 sequence: CASSLVGTSYQPQHF. CDR3 DNA: TGTGCCAGCAGCTTAGTCGGGACGTCTTATCAGCCCCAGCATTTT.

This clonotype was detected only a few times. The chain is built from TRBV5-8 and TRBJ1-2; D is ambiguous. The germline CDR1 and CDR2 sequences are SGHTS and YDEGEE. The V end was cut by 4 bases, the J end by 0 bases, with 13 bases between. There are 15 residues in the CDR3. CDR3 region: CASSPRRVANYGYTF. The CDR3 coding sequence is TGTGCCAGCAGCCCCCGGAGGGTGGCTAACTATGGCTACACCTTC.

This clonotype has ten or more counts. The V call is TRBV4-3, the J call TRBJ2-7; maybe TRBD1 (5 bases). The length of the CDR3 is 15 residues. Germline-derived CDR1 and CDR2 are LGHNA and YSLEER. V was clipped by 0 bases and J by 6 bases, with 15 bases between them. The CDR3 loop is CASSQDLMRQGEQYF. For the CDR3, the DNA is TGCGCCAGCAGCCAAGACTTAATGAGGCAGGGCGAGCAGTACTTC.

Concerning this clonotype: This may come from a read error, since a much larger clone is one base off. The V and J genes are TRBV28 and TRBJ2-7; D unresolved. CDR1 MDHEN and CDR2 SYDVKM come from the germline V gene. CDR3 length: 14 residues. The DNA for the CDR3 is TGTGCCAGCAGTTTAATGCACAGAGCCTACGAGCAGCACTTC. Protein product: CASSLMHRAYEQHF. Filled out from reference TRBV28 and TRBJ2-7, the complete variable domain reads DVKVTQSSRYLVKRTGEKVFLECVQDMDHENMFWYRQDPGLGLRLIYFSYDVKMKEKGDIPEGYSVSREKKERFSLILESASTNQTSMYLCASSLMHRAYEQHFGPGTRLTVT.

The chain has TRBV7-9 and TRBJ2-3; D gene uncertain. This CDR3 is built from 15 residues. Trimming took off 11 bases at V and 0 bases at J, with 18 bases between the two ends. Germline-derived CDR1 and CDR2 are SEHNR and FQNEAQ (reference sequence). CDR3 sequence reads: CAADGRADSTDTQYF. In DNA form, the CDR3 reads TGTGCCGCCGACGGACGGGCTGATAGCACAGATACGCAGTATTTT. The complete variable domain, with remaining parts taken from reference TRBV7-9 and TRBJ2-3, reads DTGVSQNPRHKITKRGQNVTFRCDPISEHNRLYWYRQTLGQGPEFLTYFQNEAQLEKSRLLSDRFSAERPKGSFSTLEIQRTEQGDSAMYLCAADGRADSTDTQYFGPGTRLTVL.

This clonotype was recorded at least ten times. The genes are TRBV6-2 or TRBV6-3 and TRBJ2-5; the match to TRBD2 covers 9 bases. CDR1 and CDR2 (germline): MNHEY, SVGEGT. The junction had 3 bases not matched to a gene; V was cut back by 4 bases and J by 0 bases. The CDR3 extends over 15 amino acids. DNA for the CDR3: TGTGCCAGCAGTTTAGCGGGGGCGTACCAAGAGACCCAGTACTTC. It yields the protein CASSLAGAYQETQYF.

This clonotype was detected only a few times. A clone one base away is much larger, so this may be a read error. V usage is TRBV6-2 or TRBV6-3 and J usage is TRBJ1-1, with no clear D. V dropped 10 bases and J dropped 4 bases, with 19 bases sitting between them. Germline CDR1 reads MNHEY; CDR2 reads SVGEGT. There are 14 residues in the CDR3. The CDR3 protein is CATQSIQMSTEAFF. CDR3 sequence (DNA): TGTGCCACCCAGTCAATCCAGATGAGCACTGAAGCTTTCTTT.

Ten or more counts support this clonotype. The chain has TRBV5-1 and TRBJ2-7; D is perhaps TRBD1 (6 bases). The ends were cut back, 4 bases at V and 3 bases at J, with 14 bases in the middle. CDR3 size: 14 residues. Germline V gene lookup returns CDR1 SGHRS and CDR2 YFSETQ. CDR3 DNA: TGCGCCAGCAGCCCCCTTCCAGGGGACTACGAGCAGTACTTC. Its protein is CASSPLPGDYEQYF.

V is TRBV2 and J is TRBJ2-1, with TRBD2 matching 8 bases. After removal of 1 base from V and 6 bases from J, the junction contained 8 bases not matched to a gene. This CDR3 region has 16 residues. The germline V gene encodes CDR1 SNHLY and CDR2 FYNNEI. The CDR3 protein is CASSEGYGLASNEQFF. As DNA, the CDR3 is TGTGCCAGCAGTGAAGGATACGGACTAGCCAGCAATGAGCAGTTCTTC.

This clonotype was observed a few times. The V gene is TRBV28, the J gene TRBJ2-2; D is unresolved. CDR1 is MDHEN, CDR2 SYDVKM, per germline. V was clipped by 1 base and J by 3 bases, with 15 bases between them. This CDR3 is 17 amino acids long. Here the CDR3 DNA reads TGTGCCAGCAGTTTATTTAGGCAGCTTAGGGACACCGGGGAGCTGTTTTTT. It encodes CASSLFRQLRDTGELFF.

There are a few counts of this clonotype. The V gene is TRBV4-1, the J gene TRBJ1-2; the D is unclear. This CDR3 has 14 amino acids. Germline values: CDR1 MGHRA, CDR2 YSYEKL. The V gene lost 4 bases and the J gene lost 3 bases, with 12 bases spanning the gap. In DNA form, the CDR3 reads TGCGCCAGCAGCCCGCCGGTTCTAGACTATGGCTACACCTTC. Protein: CASSPPVLDYGYTF.

There are a few counts of this clonotype. A read error may account for a junction end that differs from germline. This rearrangement joins TRBV7-2 to TRBJ2-3; no reliable D call. Germline assignment: CDR1 SGHTA and CDR2 FQGNSA. The CDR3 length is 15 residues. The CDR3 sequence is CASSLATKRTDTQCF. CDR3 sequence (DNA): TGTGCCAGCAGCTTAGCGACCAAACGCACAGATACGCAGTGTTTT.

This clonotype was counted many times. The chain carries TRBV5-1 and TRBJ2-3; no firm D call. Between the trimmed V and J ends, which lost 2 bases and 3 bases, there was a span of 10 bases. Germline V gene lookup returns CDR1 SGHRS and CDR2 YFSETQ. The CDR3 runs to 14 residues. The CDR3 protein is CASSFTLSTDTQYF. DNA for the CDR3: TGCGCCAGCAGCTTTACTTTATCAACAGATACGCAGTATTTT. Using reference TRBV5-1 and TRBJ2-3 for the parts outside the CDR3, the full variable domain is KAGVTQTPRYLIKTRGQQVTLSCSPISGHRSVSWYQQTPGQGLQFLFEYFSETQRNKGNFPGRFSGRQFSNSRSEMNVSTLELGDSALYLCASSFTLSTDTQYFGPGTRLTVL.